These 27 T cell receptor beta chains share one sample of origin, sequenced in a study of shared clonotypes between healthy human individuals. The method was immunoSEQ multiplex PCR; TCRdb's version includes in-frame clones alone and lacks a portion of them. The table shows roughly 300,000 clones, with around 70% occurring only once. The sequencing sample was made of memory CD4+ T cells sorted from blood. This sample's subset: CD45RA-negative fraction. These receptor sequences come from a man under 40 in good health.

This chain connects TRBV11-1 to TRBJ2-1; 12 bases match TRBD2. Germline V CDR1 and CDR2: SGHAT, FQDESV (reference sequence). The CDR3 runs to 16 residues. V shed 4 bases, J shed 5 bases, and the junction held 6 bases outside the gene matches. The CDR3 sequence: CASSSSTSGSHNEQFF. The CDR3 nucleotides read TGTGCCAGCAGCTCATCGACTAGCGGGAGCCACAATGAGCAGTTCTTC.

The V gene is TRBV12-5, the J gene TRBJ1-1; D not certain. V lost 1 base, J lost 3 bases, and 6 bases lay in between. Per the germline V gene, CDR1 is LGHNT and CDR2 is FRNRAP. CDR3 length: 13 residues. The CDR3, as DNA: TGTGCTAGTGGTTTGGAACCTGACACTGAAGCTTTCTTT. Its translation is CASGLEPDTEAFF.

The rearrangement joins TRBV4-3 to TRBJ2-1, with TRBD2 matching over 7 bases. V lost 0 bases, J lost 8 bases, and 7 bases stayed unmatched. This CDR3 is built from 15 residues. Germline V CDR1 and CDR2: LGHNA, YSLEER. The CDR3 DNA reads as TGCGCCAGCAGCCAAGATTTGGTCGGGGGGTATGAGCAGTTCTTC. It is translated as CASSQDLVGGYEQFF.

This chain links TRBV27 with TRBJ2-1, with 11 bases that match TRBD2. The CDR3 length is 16 residues. Losses at the gene ends were 3 bases for V and 8 bases for J; bases not matched to a gene: 9. The germline CDR1 and CDR2 sequences are MNHEY and SMNVEV (reference sequence). In DNA, the CDR3 is TGTGCCAGCAGTTTCCGTAGCGGGAGGGCGGATTATGAGCAGTTCTTC. Protein: CASSFRSGRADYEQFF.

This clone has just one count. V gene TRBV18 combines with J gene TRBJ1-3; tentatively, D is TRBD1 (5 bases). CDR1 KGHSH and CDR2 LQKENI come from the germline V gene. The CDR3 length is 14 residues. V was clipped by 2 bases and J by 2 bases, with 7 bases between them. In nucleotides, the CDR3 is TGTGCCAGCTCACCAAGGGGACCTGGAAACACCATATATTTT. Translated: CASSPRGPGNTIYF. Looking up the rest from reference TRBV18 and TRBJ1-3 gives the full variable domain: NAGVMQNPRHLVRRRGQEARLRCSPMKGHSHVYWYRQLPEEGLKFMVYLQKENIIDESGMPKERFSAEFPKEGPSILRIQQVVRGDSAAYFCASSPRGPGNTIYFGEGSWLTVV.

Only a few counts were recorded for this clone. The rearrangement joins TRBV25-1 to TRBJ2-5; D might be TRBD2 (5 bases). V lost 7 bases and J 1 base, leaving 19 bases between the germline ends. The germline gives CDR1 MGHDK, CDR2 SYGVNS. The CDR3 totals 16 residues. CDR3 nucleotide sequence: TGTGCCAGCACCCCCCGGAGAGGAGGAATCCAAGAGACCCAGTACTTC. This encodes CASTPRRGGIQETQYF.

This chain uses TRBV5-5 with TRBJ2-5; D call uncertain. The CDR3 totals 15 residues. CDR1 SGHKS and CDR2 YYEKEE come from the germline V gene (reference sequence). With 4 bases removed from V and 2 bases from J, the gap between germline ends came to 15 bases. The DNA for the CDR3 is TGTGCCAGCAGCCCACGGCCGCTTGCGCAAGAGACCCAGTACTTC. Residues: CASSPRPLAQETQYF.

This chain joins TRBV30 and TRBJ2-1; D gene ambiguous. Germline V gene lookup returns CDR1 GTSNPN and CDR2 SVGIG (reference sequence). Between the trimmed V and J ends, which lost 0 bases and 7 bases, there was a span of 7 bases. There are 12 residues in the CDR3. The CDR3 region has the DNA TGTGCCTGGAGTGTAATCGGTAATGAGCAGTTCTTC. Translation: CAWSVIGNEQFF.

This clone occurred once. The genes are TRBV7-3 and TRBJ2-2; D may be TRBD2 (5 bases). This CDR3 has 15 amino acids. Trimming took off 0 bases at V and 5 bases at J, with 10 bases between the two ends. Germline lookup yields CDR1 SGHTA and CDR2 FQGTGA. The CDR3 DNA is TGTGCCAGCAGCTTAACCAGCGGAAAGACCGGGGAGCTGTTTTTT. Translation: CASSLTSGKTGELFF.

The V and J genes are TRBV5-1 and TRBJ2-3, with 16 bases matching TRBD2. CDR1 and CDR2 from the germline V gene are SGHRS and YFSETQ. Unmatched junction bases numbered 5, after V lost 4 bases and J lost 0 bases. The CDR3 extends over 18 amino acids. CDR3 amino acids: CASSLGLAGGPSTDTQYF. For the CDR3, the DNA is TGCGCCAGCAGCCTGGGACTAGCGGGAGGGCCTAGCACAGATACGCAGTATTTT. The complete variable domain, with remaining parts taken from reference TRBV5-1 and TRBJ2-3, reads KAGVTQTPRYLIKTRGQQVTLSCSPISGHRSVSWYQQTPGQGLQFLFEYFSETQRNKGNFPGRFSGRQFSNSRSEMNVSTLELGDSALYLCASSLGLAGGPSTDTQYFGPGTRLTVL.

This chain joins TRBV13 and TRBJ2-5; tentative D call: TRBD2 (6 bases). This CDR3 has 14 amino acids. V lost 3 bases, J lost 5 bases, and 13 bases lay in between. Germline V gene sequence: CDR1 PRHDT, CDR2 FYEKMQ (reference sequence). The CDR3 nucleotides read TGTGCCAGCAGCTTTCGGACGGGAGTGGAGACCCAGTACTTC. Its translation is CASSFRTGVETQYF.

The V call is TRBV6-5, the J call TRBJ2-7; D is possibly TRBD1 or TRBD2 (5 bases each). Germline CDR1 MNHEY, CDR2 SVGAGI. The CDR3 loop spans 13 amino acids. The V end was cut by 5 bases, the J end by 2 bases, with 10 bases between. The CDR3 sequence: CASSRGRTYEQYF. The CDR3, as DNA: TGTGCCAGCAGTCGGGGACGAACCTACGAGCAGTACTTC.

The count of this clone is one. V is TRBV4-3 and J is TRBJ2-1, with TRBD1 matching over 9 bases. Looked up from germline, CDR1 is LGHNA and CDR2 is YSLEER. This CDR3 contains 13 residues. Germline trimming cut 4 bases from V and 8 bases from J; bases unmatched to any gene: 3. CDR3 DNA: TGCGCCAGCAGCCGCAGACAGGGGGATGAGCAGTTCTTC. It translates to CASSRRQGDEQFF.

This clone was observed once. The chain joins TRBV6-5 to TRBJ2-3; no firm D call. Germline loops: CDR1 MNHEY, CDR2 SVGAGI. V lost 2 bases and J lost 1, with 7 bases in between. The CDR3 runs to 14 residues. DNA for the CDR3: TGTGCCAGCAGTTACCGCCTCGGCACAGATACGCAGTATTTT. Translated: CASSYRLGTDTQYF.

The chain combines TRBV5-5 with TRBJ2-5; D ambiguous. CDR3 length: 14 residues. The germline CDR1 and CDR2 sequences are SGHKS and YYEKEE (reference sequence). V lost 3 bases and J 5 bases, leaving 14 bases between the germline ends. CDR3 DNA sequence: TGTGCCAGCAGCTCAAGATCGGCCGGGGAGACCCAGTACTTC. Its protein product is CASSSRSAGETQYF.

This chain uses TRBV7-6 with TRBJ2-1, with 7 nucleotides matching TRBD1. J lost 6 bases, V lost 5 bases, and 7 bases had no gene match. There are 14 residues in the CDR3. The germline V gene encodes CDR1 SGHVS and CDR2 FNYEAQ. The CDR3 protein is CASSNRQGINEQFF. The CDR3 coding sequence is TGTGCCAGCAGCAACCGACAGGGAATCAATGAGCAGTTCTTC.

The J gene is TRBJ2-3, the V gene TRBV5-5, with D possibly being TRBD2 (5 bases). This CDR3 comprises 16 residues. V lost 1 base and J 2 bases, leaving 14 bases between the germline ends. Germline CDR1 SGHKS, CDR2 YYEKEE (reference sequence). This CDR3 reads CASSLIGIVSTDTQYF. The CDR3, as DNA: TGTGCCAGCAGCTTGATCGGGATAGTCTCCACAGATACGCAGTATTTT.

The chain couples TRBV7-9 to TRBJ2-1; D unresolved. Trimming left V 4 bases short and J 2 bases short, with 18 bases between. The V gene's germline CDR1 is SEHNR and CDR2 FQNEAQ (reference sequence). The CDR3 totals 17 residues. The CDR3 loop is CASSSESIAKTYNEQFF. CDR3 in DNA: TGTGCCAGCAGCTCCGAGTCGATTGCGAAAACCTACAATGAGCAGTTCTTC.

This clone has more than one count but fewer than ten. CDR3 nucleotide sequence: TGTGCCAGCAGCGACCTCCGTCGGGGGGGTGGAAACACCATATATTTT. Translating it yields CASSDLRRGGGNTIYF. The gene calls are TRBV7-9 and TRBJ1-3, with D possibly being TRBD1 (5 bases). The CDR3 is 16 amino acids. Germline CDR1 SEHNR, CDR2 FQNEAQ (reference sequence). The germline V and J ends were trimmed by 5 bases and 3 bases, with 17 bases remaining between them.

This clone was observed many times. This chain uses TRBV29-1 with TRBJ2-7, with D possibly TRBD1 on 6 matching bases. CDR3 length: 13 residues. Germline-derived CDR1 and CDR2 are SQVTM and ANQGSEA. The V and J ends lost 1 base and 6 bases respectively, with 13 bases between them. CDR3 sequence reads: CSVEVGGLGEQYF. The CDR3 nucleotides are TGCAGCGTTGAAGTAGGGGGTCTAGGCGAGCAGTACTTC.

The rearrangement links TRBV6-4 to TRBJ2-3; D may be TRBD1 (5 bases). The CDR3 is made up of 15 amino acids. Deletions cut 2 bases from V and 2 bases from J, with 11 bases between. CDR1 is MRHNA and CDR2 is SNTAGT in the germline V gene. The CDR3 here is CASSDQGSYTDTQYF. The CDR3 region has the DNA TGTGCCAGCAGTGACCAGGGCAGCTACACAGATACGCAGTATTTT.

The rearrangement joins TRBV7-2 to TRBJ2-3; D is unclear. Trimming took 5 bases from V and 0 from J, leaving 18 bases between them. Per germline, CDR1 SGHTA and CDR2 FQGNSA. There are 17 residues in the CDR3. The CDR3 loop reads CASSPRWAVASTDTQYF. CDR3 bases: TGTGCCAGCAGCCCACGCTGGGCGGTAGCTAGCACAGATACGCAGTATTTT.

The V gene is TRBV5-1, the J gene TRBJ1-2; the D gene is possibly TRBD1 (5 bases). Germline CDR1 and CDR2: SGHRS and YFSETQ. The CDR3 sequence is 22 residues long. Trimming took 3 bases from V and 5 from J, leaving 38 bases between them. This chain's CDR3 is CASSSPRVQAGASAKGSYGYTF. As DNA, the CDR3 is TGCGCCAGCAGCTCGCCTCGTGTACAGGCCGGGGCGTCCGCGAAGGGTTCTTATGGCTACACCTTC.

The chain employs TRBV7-2 and TRBJ2-5, with 8 bases fitting TRBD1. The CDR3 length is 14 residues. CDR1 is SGHTA and CDR2 is FQGNSA in the germline V gene. With 5 bases clipped from V and 5 bases from J, the junction kept 7 bases outside the gene matches. CDR3 in amino acids: CASSKGQGMETQYF. The DNA for the CDR3 is TGTGCCAGCAGCAAAGGACAGGGTATGGAGACCCAGTACTTC.

CDR3 residues: CASSLEGSDTQYF. CDR3 sequence (DNA): TGCGCCAGCAGCTTGGAAGGGTCCGATACGCAGTATTTT. V is TRBV5-1 and J is TRBJ2-3; no reliable D call. V gave up 0 bases and J gave up 6 bases, with 8 bases separating them. Per germline, CDR1 SGHRS and CDR2 YFSETQ. This CDR3 has 13 residues.

The J gene is TRBJ1-1, the V gene TRBV7-9, with D perhaps matching TRBD1 (6 bases). Germline V gene lookup returns CDR1 SEHNR and CDR2 FQNEAQ (reference sequence). V was clipped by 4 bases and J by 4 bases, with 19 bases between them. This CDR3 region has 16 residues. The chain's CDR3 is CASSWDTGAFGTEAFF. The DNA for the CDR3 is TGTGCCAGCAGCTGGGATACGGGGGCGTTCGGCACTGAAGCTTTCTTT. The variable domain in full, with the rest retrieved from reference TRBV7-9 and TRBJ1-1, is DTGVSQNPRHKITKRGQNVTFRCDPISEHNRLYWYRQTLGQGPEFLTYFQNEAQLEKSRLLSDRFSAERPKGSFSTLEIQRTEQGDSAMYLCASSWDTGAFGTEAFFGQGTRLTVV.

V and J are TRBV7-9 and TRBJ2-5; 9 bases agree with TRBD2. Trimming at V came to 5 bases and at J to 4 bases, leaving 8 bases not matched to a gene. CDR1 and CDR2 from the germline V gene are SEHNR and FQNEAQ (reference sequence). This CDR3 is built from 15 residues. CDR3 region: CASSGTSRERETQYF. The DNA for the CDR3 is TGTGCCAGCAGCGGGACTAGCCGGGAGCGAGAGACCCAGTACTTC. Full variable domain (outside the CDR3, taken from reference TRBV7-9 and TRBJ2-5): DTGVSQNPRHKITKRGQNVTFRCDPISEHNRLYWYRQTLGQGPEFLTYFQNEAQLEKSRLLSDRFSAERPKGSFSTLEIQRTEQGDSAMYLCASSGTSRERETQYFGPGTRLLVL.